Here is one T cell receptor beta chain with its context. What it binds is not known. In the original workflow: Filtering differed, since immunoSEQ gave only junction sequences and no quality scores. Generated by immunoSEQ multiplex PCR, the TCRdb table keeps only in-frame clones and is missing some. V and J calls and clone size follow that table, whereas D and trimming were derived from the DNA. The sample has fewer than 1.8 million clones; around 98.5% are singletons. This entry is derived from a study of shared clonotypes between healthy human individuals. Study findings and constraints: Clonotype sharing across donors was expected to vary with sequencing depth. Non-shared clonotypes had lower generation probabilities than clonotypes shared by all four sorted-subset donors.

Germline V gene sequence: CDR1 MNHEY, CDR2 SMNVEV (reference sequence). The CDR3 has 11 amino acids. Trimming left V 3 bases short and J 13 bases short, with 12 bases between. Sequencing used naive CD4+ T cells sorted from blood. Described subset: CD45RA+ positively selected. This TCR derives from a man aged 25-40 years in good health. The chain uses TRBV27 and TRBJ2-5, with D possibly matching TRBD2 (5 bases). Here the CDR3 DNA reads TGTGCCAGCAGTTTCGGACTTGAGATGTACTTC. Protein sequence: CASSFGLEMYF.